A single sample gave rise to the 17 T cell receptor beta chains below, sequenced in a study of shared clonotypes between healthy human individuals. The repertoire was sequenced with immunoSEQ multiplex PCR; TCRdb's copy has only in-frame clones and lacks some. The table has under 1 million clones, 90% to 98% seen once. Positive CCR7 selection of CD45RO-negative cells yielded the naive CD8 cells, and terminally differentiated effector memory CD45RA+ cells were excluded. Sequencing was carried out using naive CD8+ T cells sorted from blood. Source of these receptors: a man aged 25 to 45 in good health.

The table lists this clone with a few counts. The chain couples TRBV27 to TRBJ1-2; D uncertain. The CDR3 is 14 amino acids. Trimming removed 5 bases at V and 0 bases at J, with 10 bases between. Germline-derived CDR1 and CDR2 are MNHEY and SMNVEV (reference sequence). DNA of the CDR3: TGTGCCAGCAGTCCTTCTATTCCTAACTATGGCTACACCTTC. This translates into CASSPSIPNYGYTF.

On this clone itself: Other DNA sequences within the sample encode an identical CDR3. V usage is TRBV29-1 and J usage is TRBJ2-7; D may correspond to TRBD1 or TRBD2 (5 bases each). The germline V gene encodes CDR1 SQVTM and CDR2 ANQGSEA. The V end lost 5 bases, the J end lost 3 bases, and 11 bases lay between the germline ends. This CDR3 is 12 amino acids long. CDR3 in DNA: TGCAGCGTTTTAGCGCAGGGCTACGAGCAGTACTTC. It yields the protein CSVLAQGYEQYF.

The CDR3 reads CACAGTGSRTDTQYF. The CDR3 coding sequence is TGTGCCTGCGCCGGGACAGGGTCCCGCACAGATACGCAGTATTTT. The J gene is TRBJ2-3, the V gene TRBV30, with TRBD1 matching over 9 bases. Germline V lookup: CDR1 GTSNPN, CDR2 SVGIG (reference sequence). J lost 1 base, V lost 6 bases, and 8 bases had no gene match. The CDR3 loop spans 15 amino acids.

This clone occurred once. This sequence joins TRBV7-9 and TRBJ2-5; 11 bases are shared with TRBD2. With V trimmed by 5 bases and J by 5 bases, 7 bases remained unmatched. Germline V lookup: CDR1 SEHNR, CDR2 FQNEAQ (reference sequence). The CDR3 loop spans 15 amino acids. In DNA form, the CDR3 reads TGTGCCAGCAGCCGAGAACTAGCGGGAGACGAGACCCAGTACTTC. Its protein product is CASSRELAGDETQYF.

In DNA, the CDR3 is TGTGCCAGCTCACCACCTCACCCAGGGGCCGTCTCTGGAAACACCATATATTTT. This encodes CASSPPHPGAVSGNTIYF. The J gene is TRBJ1-3, the V gene TRBV18; a possible D gene is TRBD1 (6 bases). The CDR3 contains 18 residues. Trimming took 0 bases from V and 0 from J, leaving 15 bases between them. CDR1 and CDR2 from the germline V gene are KGHSH and LQKENI.

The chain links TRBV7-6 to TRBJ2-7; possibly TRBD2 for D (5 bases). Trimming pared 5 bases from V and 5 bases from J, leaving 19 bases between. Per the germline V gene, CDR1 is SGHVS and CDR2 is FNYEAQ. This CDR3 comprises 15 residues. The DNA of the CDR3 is TGTGCCAGCAGCGATCCGGGAATCCAATTGGACGAGCAGTACTTC. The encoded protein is CASSDPGIQLDEQYF. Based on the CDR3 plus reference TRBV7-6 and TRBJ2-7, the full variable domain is GAGVSQSPRYKVTKRGQDVALRCDPISGHVSLYWYRQALGQGPEFLTYFNYEAQQDKSGLPNDRFSAERPEGSISTLTIQRTEQRDSAMYRCASSDPGIQLDEQYFGPGTRLTVT.

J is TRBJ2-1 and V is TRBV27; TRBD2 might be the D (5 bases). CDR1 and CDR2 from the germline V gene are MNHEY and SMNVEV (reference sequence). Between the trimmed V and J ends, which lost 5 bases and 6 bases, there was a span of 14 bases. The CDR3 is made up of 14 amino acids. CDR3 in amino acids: CASSPGKTPNEQFF. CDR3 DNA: TGTGCCAGCAGTCCGGGGAAAACCCCCAATGAGCAGTTCTTC.

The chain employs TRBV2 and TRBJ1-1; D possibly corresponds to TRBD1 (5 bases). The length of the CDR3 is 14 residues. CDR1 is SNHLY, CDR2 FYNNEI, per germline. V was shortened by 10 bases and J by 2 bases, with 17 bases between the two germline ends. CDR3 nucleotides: TGTGCCACATCCTTCTCCCAGGGTAACACTGAAGCTTTCTTT. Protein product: CATSFSQGNTEAFF. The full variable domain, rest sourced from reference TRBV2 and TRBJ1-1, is EPEVTQTPSHQVTQMGQEVILRCVPISNHLYFYWYRQILGQKVEFLVSFYNNEISEKSEIFDDQFSVERPDGSNFTLKIRSTKLEDSAMYFCATSFSQGNTEAFFGQGTRLTVV.

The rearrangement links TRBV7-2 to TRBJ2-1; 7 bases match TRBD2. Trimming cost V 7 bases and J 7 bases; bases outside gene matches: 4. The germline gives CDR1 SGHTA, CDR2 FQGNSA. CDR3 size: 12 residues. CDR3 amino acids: CASTQAGNEQFF. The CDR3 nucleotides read TGTGCCAGCACCCAAGCGGGAAATGAGCAGTTCTTC.

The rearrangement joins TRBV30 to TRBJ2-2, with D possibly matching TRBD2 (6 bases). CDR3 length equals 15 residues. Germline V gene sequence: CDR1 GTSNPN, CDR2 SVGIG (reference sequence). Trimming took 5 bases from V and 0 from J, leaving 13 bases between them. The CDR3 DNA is TGTGCCTGGTCCCCTGGGACTTCGAACACCGGGGAGCTGTTTTTT. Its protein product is CAWSPGTSNTGELFF.

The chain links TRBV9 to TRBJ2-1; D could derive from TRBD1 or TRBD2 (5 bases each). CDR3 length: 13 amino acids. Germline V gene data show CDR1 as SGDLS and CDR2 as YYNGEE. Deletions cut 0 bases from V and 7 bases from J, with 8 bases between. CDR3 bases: TGTGCCAGCAGCGTAGAGGGGACGAATGAGCAGTTCTTC. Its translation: CASSVEGTNEQFF. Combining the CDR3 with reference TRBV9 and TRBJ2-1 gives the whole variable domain DSGVTQTPKHLITATGQRVTLRCSPRSGDLSVYWYQQSLDQGLQFLIQYYNGEERAKGNILERFSAQQFPDLHSELNLSSLELGDSALYFCASSVEGTNEQFFGPGTRLTVL.

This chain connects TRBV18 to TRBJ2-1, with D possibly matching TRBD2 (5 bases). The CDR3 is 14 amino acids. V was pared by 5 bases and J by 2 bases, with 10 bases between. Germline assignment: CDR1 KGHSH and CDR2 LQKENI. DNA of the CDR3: TGTGCCAGCTCAACCCCCGGGGCCTACAATGAGCAGTTCTTC. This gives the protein CASSTPGAYNEQFF.

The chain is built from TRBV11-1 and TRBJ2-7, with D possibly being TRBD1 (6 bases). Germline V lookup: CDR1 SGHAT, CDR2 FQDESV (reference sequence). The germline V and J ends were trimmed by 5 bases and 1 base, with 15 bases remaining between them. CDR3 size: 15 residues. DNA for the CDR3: TGTGCCAGCAGCCCGCGAGGGGGAATATCCTACGAGCAGTACTTC. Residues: CASSPRGGISYEQYF.

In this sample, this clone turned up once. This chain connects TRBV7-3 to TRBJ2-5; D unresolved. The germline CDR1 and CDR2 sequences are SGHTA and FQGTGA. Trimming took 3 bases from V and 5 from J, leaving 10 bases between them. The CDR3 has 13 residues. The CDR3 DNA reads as TGTGCCAGCAGCTTTCCTCCAGCGGAGACCCAGTACTTC. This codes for CASSFPPAETQYF.

The CDR3 protein is CASSLAGTDTQYF. CDR3 coding DNA: TGTGCCAGCAGCCTAGCCGGCACAGATACGCAGTATTTT. This sequence joins TRBV6-5 and TRBJ2-3; D perhaps matches TRBD2 (5 bases). Germline loops: CDR1 MNHEY, CDR2 SVGAGI. V was clipped by 6 bases and J by 1 base, with 8 bases between them. The CDR3 runs to 13 residues.

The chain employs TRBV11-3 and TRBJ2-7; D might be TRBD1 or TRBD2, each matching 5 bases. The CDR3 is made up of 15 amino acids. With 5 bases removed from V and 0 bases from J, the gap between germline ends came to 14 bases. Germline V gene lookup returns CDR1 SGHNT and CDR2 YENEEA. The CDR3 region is CASSPGTGNSYEQYF. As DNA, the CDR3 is TGTGCCAGCAGCCCCGGGACGGGGAACTCCTACGAGCAGTACTTC. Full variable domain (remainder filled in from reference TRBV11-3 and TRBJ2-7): EAGVVQSPRYKIIEKKQPVAFWCNPISGHNTLYWYLQNLGQGPELLIRYENEEAVDDSQLPKDRFSAERLKGVDSTLKIQPAELGDSAVYLCASSPGTGNSYEQYFGPGTRLTVT.

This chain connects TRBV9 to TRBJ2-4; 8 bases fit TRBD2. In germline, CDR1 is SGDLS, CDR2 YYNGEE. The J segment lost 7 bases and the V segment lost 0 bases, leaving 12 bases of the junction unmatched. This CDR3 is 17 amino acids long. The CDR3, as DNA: TGTGCCAGCAGCGTAGGGAGTGGCGGGGGGCGTGGGAACATTCAGTACTTC. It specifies CASSVGSGGGRGNIQYF.